This TCR beta chain was observed in a study of T cell repertoires in cytomegalovirus infection. General study findings and limits: Ex vivo, HLA-C-restricted CMV-specific TCR beta clonotypes prevailed over the rest of the response.

Via MiXCR, TCRdb re-called the reads, giving one row per CDR3 protein. The data hold some 130,000 distinct CDR3 sequences, with approximately 9.2% observed a single time. This clonotype was recorded many times. Its antigen is still unknown. The TCR was taken from a human donor in good health (CMV status not recorded). Some clones in this sample may be carry-over from other donors' samples. Sequencing used PBMCs.

CDR3 nucleotides: TGTGCCAGCAGCCCGCCCGTAGACAGAGACACCGGGGAGCTGTTTTTT. It specifies CASSPPVDRDTGELFF. The V gene is TRBV5-5, the J gene TRBJ2-2; a weak D match, TRBD1 (5 bases). From germline, CDR1 is SGHKS and CDR2 YYEKEE (reference sequence). Trimming cost V 4 bases and J 3 bases, with 16 bases left between them. This CDR3 has 16 amino acids.